These 6 T cell receptor beta chains originate from one sample sequenced in a study of cytomegalovirus exposure and HLA in healthy donors. This PCR relied on a set of 60 Vbeta primers and 13 Jbeta primers. Sequencing was performed with immunoSEQ multiplex PCR; in TCRdb, only in-frame clones are kept and a portion is missing. The sample shows 210,000 or so clones, over 65% of them seen only once. Sequencing input: PBMCs. The receptor source for this set is a woman aged 60 to 75 in good health and CMV-seropositive.

The J gene is TRBJ2-2, the V gene TRBV5-4; 10 positions agree with TRBD2. The CDR3 contains 17 residues. Germline values: CDR1 SGHNT, CDR2 YYREEE (reference sequence). J was trimmed by 1 base and V by 5 bases; bases with no gene match: 8. This chain's CDR3 is CASRPGTSALNTGELFF. CDR3 bases: TGTGCCAGCAGACCTGGGACTAGCGCTTTGAACACCGGGGAGCTGTTTTTT.

In its sample, this clone was seen a few times. The V and J genes are TRBV5-6 and TRBJ2-1; no clear D gene. The CDR3 is 13 amino acids. V lost 4 bases to trimming and J lost 0 bases, with 5 bases between them. Germline CDR1 SGHDT, CDR2 YYEEEE. The CDR3 DNA follows: TGTGCCAGCAGCCTAGACTCCTACAATGAGCAGTTCTTC. Residues: CASSLDSYNEQFF.

In the case of this clone: Other DNA sequences of this sample code for an identical CDR3. The V and J genes are TRBV7-9 and TRBJ1-1; possible D gene TRBD1, 5 bases. The CDR3 runs 15 residues. Germline assignment: CDR1 SEHNR and CDR2 FQNEAQ (reference sequence). V was shortened by 6 bases and J by 3 bases, with 17 bases between the two germline ends. CDR3 DNA sequence: TGTGCCAGCAGATCAACGGGTTCGGGGGACACTGAAGCTTTCTTT. It translates to CASRSTGSGDTEAFF.

In the case of this clone: Other nucleotide sequences in the sample specify the same CDR3. J is TRBJ1-1 and V is TRBV5-1; 8 bases agree with TRBD1. V lost 4 bases, J lost 4 bases, and 6 bases stayed unmatched. The CDR3 sequence is 14 residues long. The germline CDR1 and CDR2 sequences are SGHRS and YFSETQ. The CDR3 here is CASSAGTGGTEAFF. In nucleotides, the CDR3 is TGCGCCAGCAGCGCGGGTACAGGGGGCACTGAAGCTTTCTTT.

The chain carries TRBV7-8 and TRBJ1-4; 8 bases line up with TRBD1. Germline V gene sequence: CDR1 SGHVS, CDR2 FQNEAQ. V shed 5 bases and J 8 bases; nucleotides not matched to a gene: 4. The CDR3 length is 13 residues. The CDR3 spells CASSRTGGEKLFF. Written as DNA, the CDR3 is TGTGCCAGCAGCCGAACAGGGGGGGAAAAACTGTTTTTT.

The genes are TRBV14 and TRBJ1-2, with unresolved D. CDR1 SGHDN and CDR2 FVKESK come from the germline V gene. The CDR3 is 14 amino acids. V was trimmed by 4 bases and J by 6 bases, leaving 15 bases between them. The CDR3 loop is CASSRSGPLNGYTF. In nucleotides, the CDR3 is TGTGCCAGCAGCCGAAGTGGGCCACTGAATGGCTACACCTTC.